The 2 T cell receptor beta chains reported below all come from one sample, sequenced in a study of T cells expressing NK-cell markers. TCRdb re-called the 5' RACE reads and shows each CDR3 protein once, DNA omitted. This table lists hundreds of thousands of distinct CDR3 sequences. Sequencing was carried out using blood T cells: a sorted CD56 or NKG2C T cell subset, CD4+ or CD8+ T cells, or bulk PBMC T cells (not recorded which). The receptor set was obtained from a woman between 18 and 70 years old in good health.

This chain's CDR3 is CASSLKTETQYF. The chain links TRBV27 to TRBJ2-5. The germline gives CDR1 MNHEY, CDR2 SMNVEV (reference sequence). The CDR3 sequence is 12 residues long.

The chain carries TRBV20-1 and TRBJ1-2; the TCRdb D gene call, TRBD1, has no DNA to confirm it. Per the germline V gene, CDR1 is DFQATT and CDR2 is SNEGSKA (reference sequence). This CDR3 is built from 12 residues. The CDR3 region is CSASGTDYGYTF.